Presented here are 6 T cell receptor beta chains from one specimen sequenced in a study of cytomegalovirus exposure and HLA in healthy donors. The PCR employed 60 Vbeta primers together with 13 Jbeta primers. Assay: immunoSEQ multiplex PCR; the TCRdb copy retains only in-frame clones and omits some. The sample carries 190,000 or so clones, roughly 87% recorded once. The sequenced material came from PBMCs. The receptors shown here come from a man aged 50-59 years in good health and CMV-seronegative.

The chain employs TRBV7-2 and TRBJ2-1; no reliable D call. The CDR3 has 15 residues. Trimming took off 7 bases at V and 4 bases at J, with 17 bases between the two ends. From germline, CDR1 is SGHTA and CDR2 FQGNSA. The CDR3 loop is CASTLNRLSYNEQFF. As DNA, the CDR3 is TGTGCCAGCACCCTAAACCGACTTTCTTACAATGAGCAGTTCTTC.

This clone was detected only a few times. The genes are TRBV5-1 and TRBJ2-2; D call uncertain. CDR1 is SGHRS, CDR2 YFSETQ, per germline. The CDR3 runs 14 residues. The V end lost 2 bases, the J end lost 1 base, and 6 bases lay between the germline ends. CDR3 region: CASSFPQNTGELFF. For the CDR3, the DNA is TGCGCCAGCAGCTTTCCCCAGAACACCGGGGAGCTGTTTTTT.

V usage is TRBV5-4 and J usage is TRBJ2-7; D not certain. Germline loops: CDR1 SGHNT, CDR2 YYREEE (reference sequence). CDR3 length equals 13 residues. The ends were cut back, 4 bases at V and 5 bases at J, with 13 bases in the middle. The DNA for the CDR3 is TGTGCCAGCAGCCATAACAGTGGAAACGAGCAGTACTTC. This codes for CASSHNSGNEQYF.

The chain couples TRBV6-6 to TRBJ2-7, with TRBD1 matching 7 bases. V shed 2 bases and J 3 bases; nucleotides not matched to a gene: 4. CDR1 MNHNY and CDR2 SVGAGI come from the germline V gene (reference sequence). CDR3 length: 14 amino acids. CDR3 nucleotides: TGTGCCAGCAGTTACCAGACAGGGAACTACGAGCAGTACTTC. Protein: CASSYQTGNYEQYF.

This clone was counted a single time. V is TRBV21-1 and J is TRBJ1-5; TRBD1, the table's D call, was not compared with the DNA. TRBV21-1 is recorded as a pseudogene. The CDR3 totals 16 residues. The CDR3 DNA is TGTGCCAGCAGCAAAATCAAGGGACAGGCCAATCAGCCCCAGCATTTT. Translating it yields CASSKIKGQANQPQHF.

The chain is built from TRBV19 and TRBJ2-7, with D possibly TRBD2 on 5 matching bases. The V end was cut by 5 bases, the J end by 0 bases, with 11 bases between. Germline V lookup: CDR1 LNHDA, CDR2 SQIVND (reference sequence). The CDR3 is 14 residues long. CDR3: CASSGGWSSYEQYF. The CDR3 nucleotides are TGTGCCAGTAGTGGCGGGTGGAGCTCCTACGAGCAGTACTTC.